This T cell receptor beta chain was identified in a study of blood T cell repertoires in COVID-19 (TCRdb year 2020). Concerning the study at large: Collaborator samples came from the United States, Italy and Spain and covered acute and convalescent phases of COVID-19. The prospective study material was composed of cDNA or gDNA derived from T cells, B-cell-depleted T cells, or PBMCs. Subjects who had been exposed to COVID-19, were actively infected with it, or had recovered from it provided the deeply sampled blood TCRbeta repertoires that made up the dataset. A freely available public database, intended as a resource for researchers studying the immune response to SARS-CoV-2, is where the repertoires were released. The samples were drawn from two sources: the first 160 participants of the ongoing ImmuneRACE study, and fewer than 1,500 subjects contributed by 6 global collaborators. The sample metadata nearly always contained a de-identified subject ID, COVID-19 status, age in years and sex. HLA class I and class II types, where available, came from metadata supplied by the sample provider rather than from assay-based typing.

The immunoSEQ Assay, a bias-controlled multiplex PCR, was used to amplify TCRbeta CDR3 regions from genomic DNA. On the authors' methods: The number of nucleated cells in each sample was estimated by amplification of reference gene primers within the assay. Sequence reads were collapsed and filtered to measure the absolute abundance of every unique TCRbeta CDR3 rearrangement. For each sample, productive Simpson clonality was calculated as the square root of Simpson's diversity index over productive rearrangements. TCRdb obtained this table from immuneACCESS and retained in-frame rearrangements with V and J assigned. These tables miss some clones; where compared with another copy, unresolved V genes account for less than half of the shortfall, and the remainder is unexplained. The V and J calls and the clone size are those of that table, but D and trimming were determined from the DNA. This sample lists 200,000 to 300,000 clones; approximately 86% were detected once. The ten biggest clones cover more than 5% of the sample.

Whole blood was collected in K2EDTA tubes by collaborating institutions according to the institutions' own protocols. For TCRbeta analysis, collaborators shipped samples in one of three forms: frozen whole blood, isolated PBMCs, or DNA extracted from either of those sample types. Overall study results and their limits: Clinical and demographic metadata were provided uncurated, with the amount varying by source and participant.

This clone was observed many times. Its antigen is not yet known. No base qualities exist here, and no much larger clone lies one base off it. The sample was peripheral blood. The source is a human donor in a cohort sampled during active COVID-19.

Here the CDR3 is given as CASSLVGRVVEQYF. The DNA sequence is as follows: TGTGCCAGCAGCTTAGTTGGCAGGGTGGTCGAGCAGTACTTC. The V and J genes are TRBV7-9 and TRBJ2-7, with TRBD1 as a weak D call on 5 bases. From cysteine to phenylalanine, the CDR3 is 14 amino acids long. Here the CDR3 DNA is all that survives: 42 bases in frame from base 1. V and J are truncated by 1 base and 6 bases respectively, leaving an intervening sequence of 13 bases. CDR1 SEHNR and CDR2 FQNEAQ were looked up in the germline V gene (reference sequence).